Presented here are 30 T cell receptor beta chains from one specimen sequenced in a study of Ad26.COV2.S vaccination and SARS-CoV-2 variants. Treatment: around 19 received Ad26.COV2.S at low or high dose, single or two shots; a few received placebo; per-sample allocation not given. It was on day 63 after the first vaccine or placebo injection that samples were taken. Only in-frame clones appear in the TCRdb table, and some are missing; sequencing was by immunoSEQ multiplex PCR. The table has about 350,000 clones, around nine tenths seen once. Specimen: peripheral blood, collected in a trial of Ad26.COV2.S vaccine versus placebo. The receptors stem from a person between 18 and 65 years old who received the Ad26.COV2.S COVID-19 vaccine or a placebo.

The chain uses TRBV6-5 and TRBJ2-7; 7 nucleotides agree with TRBD1. V lost 0 bases and J lost 2; bases outside the gene matches: 7. The CDR3 contains 16 residues. CDR1 is MNHEY, CDR2 SVGAGI, per germline. Written as DNA, the CDR3 is TGTGCCAGCAGTTACTCAGGGGGCCGTTCAACCTACGAGCAGTACTTC. Protein product: CASSYSGGRSTYEQYF.

This clone was seen more than once but under ten times. The rearrangement uses TRBV10-3 and TRBJ2-1; D gene uncertain. Between the trimmed V and J ends, which lost 0 bases and 7 bases, there was a span of 16 bases. Per germline, CDR1 ENHRY and CDR2 SYGVKD. The CDR3 runs 16 residues. The CDR3, as DNA: TGTGCCATCAGTGAGTCGACTTCGCTGGTATGGAATGAGCAGTTCTTC. As protein: CAISESTSLVWNEQFF.

CDR3 DNA: TGTGCCAGCAGTTACTCGTTTGGGGGCACGTCCTACGAGCAGTACTTC. This encodes CASSYSFGGTSYEQYF. The chain is built from TRBV6-2 or TRBV6-3 and TRBJ2-7, with D tentatively TRBD1 (6 bases). The CDR3 runs to 16 residues. The germline CDR1 and CDR2 sequences are MNHEY and SVGEGT. Trimming cost V 0 bases and J 1 base, with 13 bases left between them.

V is TRBV4-1 and J is TRBJ1-6; D remains ambiguous. Germline CDR1 and CDR2: MGHRA and YSYEKL. The CDR3 sequence is 13 residues long. V was trimmed by 0 bases and J by 9 bases, leaving 6 bases between them. The CDR3 DNA sequence: TGCGCCAGCAGCCAAGATCCGCTTTCACCCCTCCACTTT. This codes for CASSQDPLSPLHF.

The chain couples TRBV7-2 to TRBJ2-5; the match to TRBD2 covers 8 bases. The J segment lost 0 bases and the V segment lost 4 bases, leaving 16 bases of the junction unmatched. The germline V gene has CDR1 SGHTA and CDR2 FQGNSA. The CDR3 spans 19 residues. The chain's CDR3 is CASSWPQRVIAGYQETQYF. Written as DNA, the CDR3 is TGTGCCAGCAGCTGGCCCCAACGGGTGATAGCGGGGTACCAAGAGACCCAGTACTTC.

The chain combines TRBV5-6 with TRBJ2-1; D not certain. CDR3 length: 14 residues. The germline V gene has CDR1 SGHDT and CDR2 YYEEEE. The V end was cut by 3 bases, the J end by 7 bases, with 14 bases between. The CDR3 DNA is TGTGCCAGCAGCTCAATGATCGGCGTAAATGAGCAGTTCTTC. The encoded protein is CASSSMIGVNEQFF.

V usage is TRBV7-3 and J usage is TRBJ2-1, with 7 bases lining up with TRBD1. The CDR3 contains 15 residues. Germline V gene sequence: CDR1 SGHTA, CDR2 FQGTGA. The trim removed 2 bases at V and 5 bases at J, leaving 6 bases unmatched. CDR3 bases: TGTGCCAGCAGCTTATATGGGACAGCCAACAATGAGCAGTTCTTC. Amino acids: CASSLYGTANNEQFF.

The chain uses TRBV7-9 and TRBJ2-6, with 7 positions matching TRBD1. CDR3 length: 18 amino acids. Germline V gene sequence: CDR1 SEHNR, CDR2 FQNEAQ (reference sequence). V gave up 5 bases and J gave up 2 bases; unmatched junction bases: 12. The CDR3 region has the DNA TGTGCCAGCAGCCCAAGGGACAGCTTAACTACTGGGGCCAACGTCCTGACTTTC. Amino acids: CASSPRDSLTTGANVLTF.

The chain's CDR3 is CASSQDPSGAYNEQFF. The CDR3 DNA reads TGCGCCAGCAGCCAAGACCCTAGCGGGGCCTACAATGAGCAGTTCTTC. V and J are TRBV4-3 and TRBJ2-1; 9 bases match TRBD2. Germline CDR1 is LGHNA and CDR2 is YSLEER. This CDR3 is 16 amino acids long. J lost 2 bases, V lost 0 bases, and 2 bases had no gene match.

This chain joins TRBV2 and TRBJ2-1, with D possibly being TRBD1 or TRBD2 (7 bases each). Trimming removed 4 bases at V and 9 bases at J, with 31 bases between. CDR1 and CDR2 (germline): SNHLY, FYNNEI. This CDR3 has 19 amino acids. CDR3 sequence reads: CASSGWDYRGGVRGGEQFF. CDR3 nucleotide sequence: TGTGCCAGCAGTGGGTGGGACTACAGGGGCGGCGTGAGGGGCGGTGAGCAGTTCTTC.

The rearrangement joins TRBV5-8 to TRBJ1-5, with TRBD1 identical over 11 bases. This CDR3 has 15 residues. V dropped 4 bases and J dropped 4; count of bases not matched to a gene: 4. Germline loops: CDR1 SGHTS, CDR2 YDEGEE. DNA of the CDR3: TGTGCCAGCAGCCCGGGGACAGGGGGAAATCAGCCCCAGCATTTT. Translation gives CASSPGTGGNQPQHF.

This rearrangement joins TRBV5-6 to TRBJ2-7, with 11 bases fitting TRBD1. CDR1 is SGHDT, CDR2 YYEEEE, per germline. With V trimmed by 2 bases and J by 2 bases, 9 bases remained unmatched. This CDR3 is built from 17 residues. The CDR3, as DNA: TGTGCCAGCAGCTTAGGACAGGGGGCGATTTCCGCCTACGAGCAGTACTTC. Its protein is CASSLGQGAISAYEQYF.

The rearrangement uses TRBV5-1 and TRBJ2-1; weak D call: TRBD1 (5 bases). CDR1 and CDR2 (germline): SGHRS, YFSETQ. Trimming removed 7 bases at V and 4 bases at J, with 15 bases between. CDR3 size: 14 residues. Here the CDR3 reads CASAQGTTYNEQFF. The CDR3 bases are TGCGCCAGCGCCCAGGGCACAACATACAATGAGCAGTTCTTC.

The chain recombines TRBV7-8 with TRBJ1-1; D perhaps matches TRBD1 (5 bases). The CDR3 has 15 residues. Trimming removed 3 bases from V and 1 base from J, with 12 bases in between. Germline-derived CDR1 and CDR2 are SGHVS and FQNEAQ. The CDR3 DNA reads TGTGCCAGCAGCTTGTGGGGGGGGTCGAACACTGAAGCTTTCTTT. Translating gives CASSLWGGSNTEAFF. The whole variable domain, remainder taken from reference TRBV7-8 and TRBJ1-1, is GAGVSQSPRYKVAKRGQDVALRCDPISGHVSLFWYQQALGQGPEFLTYFQNEAQLDKSGLPSDRFFAERPEGSVSTLKIQRTQQEDSAVYLCASSLWGGSNTEAFFGQGTRLTVV.

This chain joins TRBV4-3 and TRBJ1-1; D may be TRBD1 (5 bases). The CDR3 covers 15 residues. Trimming stripped 1 base from V and 4 bases from J, with 13 bases between. CDR1 and CDR2 from the germline V gene are LGHNA and YSLEER. The CDR3: CASSQAGTLSTEAFF. DNA for the CDR3: TGCGCCAGCAGCCAAGCAGGGACTTTGAGCACTGAAGCTTTCTTT.

The J gene is TRBJ2-3, the V gene TRBV27; D may correspond to TRBD1 or TRBD2 (7 bases each). Germline V gives CDR1 MNHEY, CDR2 SMNVEV (reference sequence). Trimming stripped 4 bases from V and 6 bases from J, with 14 bases between. The CDR3 has 14 amino acids. CDR3 in DNA: TGTGCCAGCAGTTCGGCAGGGGGGGTCGATACGCAGTATTTT. Its protein is CASSSAGGVDTQYF.

This sequence joins TRBV2 and TRBJ2-7, with 7 bases matching TRBD1. The CDR3 spans 13 residues. V shed 6 bases, J shed 6 bases, and the junction held 8 bases outside the gene matches. The germline V gene encodes CDR1 SNHLY and CDR2 FYNNEI. The CDR3, as DNA: TGTGCCAGCAGCCGGGACAGCCCCAGCGAGCAGTACTTC. Its protein product is CASSRDSPSEQYF.

V gene TRBV4-1 combines with J gene TRBJ2-1, with unresolved D. V lost 1 base to trimming and J lost 0 bases, with 13 bases between them. Germline V gene sequence: CDR1 MGHRA, CDR2 YSYEKL. The CDR3 extends over 17 amino acids. This CDR3 reads CASSQVKSPISYNEQFF. In DNA, the CDR3 is TGCGCCAGCAGCCAAGTTAAGTCGCCGATCTCCTACAATGAGCAGTTCTTC.

The chain employs TRBV10-2 and TRBJ1-6; weak D call: TRBD1 (5 bases). Trimming removed 3 bases at V and 7 bases at J, with 13 bases between. This CDR3 comprises 15 residues. Per the germline V gene, CDR1 is WSHSY and CDR2 is SAAADI. The CDR3 here is CASSDLQEGNSPLHF. CDR3 sequence (DNA): TGCGCCAGCAGTGATTTACAGGAGGGGAATTCACCCCTCCACTTT.

The rearrangement joins TRBV3-1 (or the pseudogene TRBV3-2) to TRBJ2-2; D uncertain. The CDR3 has 17 amino acids. Germline V CDR1 and CDR2: LGHDT, YNNKEL (reference sequence). V dropped 1 base and J dropped 4 bases, with 16 bases sitting between them. The chain's CDR3 is CASSQGIGRVLTGELFF. CDR3 DNA sequence: TGTGCCAGCAGCCAAGGAATCGGAAGGGTACTCACCGGGGAGCTGTTTTTT.

The V and J genes are TRBV19 and TRBJ1-5, with TRBD1 matching 10 bases. V was pared by 9 bases and J by 6 bases, with 11 bases of the junction left unmatched. This CDR3 comprises 15 residues. Looked up from germline, CDR1 is LNHDA and CDR2 is SQIVND (reference sequence). CDR3 coding DNA: TGTGCCAGCCGCGGACAGGGGGTAGAAAGTCAGCCCCAGCATTTT. It is translated as CASRGQGVESQPQHF.

The chain combines TRBV7-9 with TRBJ1-2, with D unclear. Germline lookup yields CDR1 SEHNR and CDR2 FQNEAQ (reference sequence). This CDR3 contains 15 residues. V was clipped by 0 bases and J by 6 bases, with 14 bases between them. The CDR3 DNA reads TGTGCCAGCAGCTTAGCGGAGGCCGGGTGGGATGGCTACACCTTC. Protein: CASSLAEAGWDGYTF.

About this clone: Other DNA sequences in this specimen translate into the identical CDR3. V is TRBV6-5 and J is TRBJ2-1, with D possibly being TRBD2 (7 bases). The CDR3 has 14 residues. The V and J ends lost 3 bases and 4 bases respectively, with 10 bases between them. The V gene's germline CDR1 is MNHEY and CDR2 SVGAGI. Written as DNA, the CDR3 is TGTGCCAGCAGTTATAGGGGGGGTTACAATGAGCAGTTCTTC. This gives the protein CASSYRGGYNEQFF.

The genes are TRBV6-2 or TRBV6-3 and TRBJ2-1, with D possibly TRBD1 on 6 matching bases. Looked up from germline, CDR1 is MNHEY and CDR2 is SVGEGT. Trimming removed 6 bases at V and 12 bases at J, with 15 bases between. This CDR3 is 12 amino acids long. CDR3 sequence reads: CASSRDQGGQFF. Here the CDR3 DNA reads TGTGCCAGCAGCCGGGACCAAGGGGGGCAGTTCTTC.

As DNA, the CDR3 is TGTGCCAGCAGCTCAGTCAGGGCTAGCGGGGGTTTCACCGGGGAGCTGTTTTTT. Residues: CASSSVRASGGFTGELFF. The V and J genes are TRBV11-2 and TRBJ2-2; 10 bases map to TRBD2. Germline values: CDR1 SGHAT, CDR2 FQNNGV. The CDR3 spans 18 residues. V shed 4 bases and J 4 bases; nucleotides not matched to a gene: 12.

This clone was recorded only once. CDR3 nucleotides: TGTGCCAGCAGCCAATCAGGGTCAGATACGCAGTATTTT. Its translation: CASSQSGSDTQYF. This sequence joins TRBV3-1 (or the pseudogene TRBV3-2) and TRBJ2-3, with D possibly TRBD1 on 5 matching bases. V lost 2 bases, J lost 4 bases, and 7 bases lay in between. The CDR3 totals 13 residues. CDR1 is LGHDT and CDR2 is YNNKEL in the germline V gene (reference sequence).

The V call is TRBV6-5, the J call TRBJ2-5, with D perhaps being TRBD1 or TRBD2 (5 bases each). This CDR3 spans 14 amino acids. CDR1 is MNHEY and CDR2 is SVGAGI in the germline V gene. The germline V and J ends were trimmed by 4 bases and 7 bases, with 16 bases remaining between them. CDR3 amino acids: CASSFGTDKGTQYF. CDR3 nucleotides: TGTGCCAGCAGTTTTGGGACCGATAAAGGGACCCAGTACTTC.

This chain uses TRBV18 with TRBJ1-4, with 9 bases aligning to TRBD1. The CDR3 is made up of 16 amino acids. CDR1 is KGHSH and CDR2 is LQKENI in the germline V gene. Trimming at V came to 4 bases and at J to 4 bases, leaving 7 bases not matched to a gene. DNA of the CDR3: TGTGCCAGCTCACAGACAACGGACAGGGGTAATGAAAAACTGTTTTTT. The encoded protein is CASSQTTDRGNEKLFF.

The chain recombines TRBV3-1 (or the pseudogene TRBV3-2) with TRBJ2-2; 8 bases are shared with TRBD2. Unmatched junction bases numbered 2, after V lost 1 base and J lost 4 bases. Per germline, CDR1 LGHDT and CDR2 YNNKEL (reference sequence). The CDR3 spans 15 residues. The chain's CDR3 is CASSQGLAGTGELFF. CDR3 nucleotides: TGTGCCAGCAGCCAAGGTCTAGCGGGCACCGGGGAGCTGTTTTTT.

V is TRBV18 and J is TRBJ2-5; D is uncertain. The CDR3 loop spans 13 amino acids. V lost 0 bases, J lost 4 bases, and 6 bases lay in between. The germline V gene encodes CDR1 KGHSH and CDR2 LQKENI. CDR3 loop: CASSPPTRETQYF. The CDR3 coding sequence is TGTGCCAGCTCACCACCGACCCGAGAGACCCAGTACTTC.